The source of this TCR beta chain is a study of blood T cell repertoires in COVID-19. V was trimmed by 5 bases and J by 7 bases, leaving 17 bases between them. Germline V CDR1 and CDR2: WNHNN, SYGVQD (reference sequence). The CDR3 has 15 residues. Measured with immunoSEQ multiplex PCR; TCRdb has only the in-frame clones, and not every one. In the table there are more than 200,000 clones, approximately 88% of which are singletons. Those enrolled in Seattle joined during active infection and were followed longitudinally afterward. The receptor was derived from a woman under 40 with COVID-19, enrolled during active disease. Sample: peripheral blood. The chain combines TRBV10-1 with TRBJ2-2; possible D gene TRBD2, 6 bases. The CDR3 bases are TGCGCCAGCAGTAAATCAACGCCCGGGAGCGGGGAGCTGTTTTTT. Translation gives CASSKSTPGSGELFF.